The rows below give T cell receptor beta chains drawn from one sample of a study of blood T cell repertoires in COVID-19. Assay: immunoSEQ multiplex PCR; the TCRdb copy retains only in-frame clones and omits some. The top ten clones hold 14% of a sample with tens of thousands of clones, over 75% of them seen once. The sample taken for sequencing was peripheral blood. These receptor sequences come from a man aged 65 to 85 with acute or convalescent COVID-19. Both conserved end residues are part of each CDR3. D genes are given only for firm matches. The size entry is marked missing in some rows and otherwise reads once, few, many or a size class.

v_call	clone_size	d_call	j_call	cdr3_aa	cdr3_nt
TRBV7-8	NA	TRBD1	TRBJ2-3	CASSSGQGASDTQYF	TGTGCCAGCAGCTCTGGACAGGGGGCCTCAGATACGCAGTATTTT
TRBV24-1	few	TRBD1	TRBJ1-4	CATSDPGQGGATNEKLFF	TGTGCCACCAGTGACCCTGGACAGGGAGGTGCAACTAATGAAAAACTGTTTTTT
TRBV5-1	few	NA	TRBJ1-2	CASSRDDAGRGYTF	TGCGCCAGCAGCCGGGACGACGCGGGACGTGGCTACACCTTC
TRBV6-6	NA	NA	TRBJ1-5	CASGDLQGLNQPQHF	TGTGCCAGCGGCGATCTCCAGGGACTCAATCAGCCCCAGCATTTT
TRBV20-1	NA	NA	TRBJ1-5	CSARFGPQHF	TGCAGTGCTAGATTCGGGCCCCAGCATTTT
TRBV9	NA	TRBD1	TRBJ1-4	CASSPPGQENEKLFF	TGTGCCAGCAGCCCTCCGGGACAGGAGAATGAAAAACTGTTTTTT
TRBV6-6	NA	TRBD1	TRBJ2-7	CASTLMGQGAREQYF	TGTGCCAGCACCCTAATGGGACAGGGGGCTCGGGAGCAGTACTTC
TRBV28	once	NA	TRBJ1-4	CASSFLILTGFREKLFF	TGTGCCAGCAGTTTTCTAATCTTAACAGGGTTTCGGGAAAAACTGTTTTTT
TRBV6-2/TRBV6-3	NA	TRBD2	TRBJ2-1	CASSARLAGGEQFF	TGTGCCAGCAGTGCCCGACTAGCGGGGGGGGAGCAGTTCTTC
TRBV5-1	NA	NA	TRBJ1-1	CASSLRETEVNTEAFF	TGCGCCAGCAGTCTCCGGGAGACGGAGGTGAACACTGAAGCTTTCTTT
TRBV4-3	NA	NA	TRBJ1-1	CASSHNHGQNTEAFF	TGCGCCAGCAGCCACAACCATGGACAGAACACTGAAGCTTTCTTT
TRBV28	NA	NA	TRBJ1-3	CASSRVTGNTIYF	TGTGCCAGCAGTCGGGTCACTGGAAACACCATATATTTT
TRBV7-8	NA	NA	TRBJ2-2	CASSLYKEEPNTGELFF	TGTGCCAGCAGCTTATACAAGGAGGAACCGAACACCGGGGAGCTGTTTTTT
TRBV4-3	NA	NA	TRBJ1-1	CASSQGAGANTEAFF	TGCGCCAGCAGCCAAGGGGCAGGGGCGAACACTGAAGCTTTCTTT
TRBV3-1/TRBV3-2	NA	NA	TRBJ1-3	CASSPQGNTIYF	TGTGCCAGCAGCCCACAGGGAAACACCATATATTTT
TRBV2	NA	TRBD1	TRBJ2-7	CASSGQGTYEQYF	TGTGCCAGCAGTGGACAGGGTACGTACGAGCAGTACTTC
TRBV6-5	NA	TRBD1	TRBJ2-5	CASSEDRVQETQYF	TGTGCCAGCAGCGAGGACAGGGTCCAAGAGACCCAGTACTTC
TRBV15	NA	NA	TRBJ2-6	CATSNGRAGANVLTF	TGTGCCACCAGCAACGGCAGGGCCGGGGCCAACGTCCTGACTTTC
TRBV11-1	NA	NA	TRBJ2-6	CASSQTSNGANVLTF	TGTGCCAGCAGCCAAACTAGTAATGGGGCCAACGTCCTGACTTTC
TRBV6-6	NA	TRBD1	TRBJ1-1	CASSYSDRSGTEAFF	TGTGCCAGCAGTTACTCGGACAGGTCGGGGACTGAAGCTTTCTTT